This TCR beta chain was sequenced during a study of T cell responses to AZD1222 COVID-19 vaccine. Profiling relied on immunoSEQ multiplex PCR, and the TCRdb table lists in-frame clones only, not all of them. The table has more than 120,000 clones, 85% to 95% seen once. This clone was found once. Germline CDR1 is LGHNA and CDR2 is YNFKEQ. The length of the CDR3 is 16 residues. V was cut by 1 base and J by 3 bases, with 16 bases left in between. The input for sequencing was peripheral blood, taken on day 0 of AZD1222 vaccination. V gene TRBV4-2 combines with J gene TRBJ2-7; either TRBD1 or TRBD2 may fit D (6 bases each). The clonotype originates from an adult in good health. The CDR3 protein is CASSQVKGDSRYEQYF. The CDR3 region has the DNA TGTGCCAGCAGCCAAGTGAAGGGGGACTCACGCTACGAGCAGTACTTC.